This T cell receptor beta chain was profiled in a study of T cell responses to AZD1222 COVID-19 vaccine (dated by TCRdb to the early 2020s). Turning to the overall study: AZD1222 recipients with second doses at about 4 weeks or about 12 weeks were pooled, because spike-specific TCR depth and breadth did not differ between schedules. A total of 240 or so trial participants underwent TCR sequencing, of whom nearly 210 had received two doses of AZD1222 and roughly 26 had received two doses of the MenACWY control vaccine. Enrollment into the trials was organized by age into subgroups of 18-55, 56-69 and 70-plus years, and those subgroups contained roughly 160, 29 and 62 TCR-sequenced participants, respectively.

On this clone: This receptor's antigen is unknown. Base quality data are lacking; no much larger clone is found one base away.

The CDR3 regions of human TCRbeta chains were analyzed by immunosequencing. Per the authors' processing: Repertoire TCRs were matched against a reference library of SARS-CoV-2-specific TCRs generated with the MIRA antigen-specificity platform. Breadth was defined as the fraction of unique TCRs that were SARS-CoV-2-associated. Depth was defined as the fraction of total T cells that were SARS-CoV-2-associated. Using the MIRA data, each spike-specific TCR was assigned both to the spike region to which the TCR was reactive and to a CD4 or CD8 class. Log10-transformed breadth and depth values were compared by one-way ANOVA with Sidak's multiple comparisons tests. The source is immuneACCESS, and TCRdb retained only in-frame sequences with V and J called. Part of the clones is not carried over; for the studies checked, unresolved V genes explain less than half of this, and the remainder is unexplained. From that table come the V and J calls and clone size; the DNA was used to work out D and trimming. In this sample the table shows 120,000 or so clones, around 89% of which occur a single time. The ten biggest clones cover 1.5% to 1.9% of the sample.

On the study overall, not on this receptor specifically: Only a handful of AZD1222 recipients were SARS-CoV-2 seropositive at baseline, limiting conclusions about previously exposed vaccinees. Participants were mostly white British, with more females than males. The authors suggested clonal diversity may have been underestimated. After two AZD1222 doses, both the breadth and the depth of spike-specific TCRs were significantly higher than at day 0 and than in MenACWY recipients. Because no day 14 peak-response samples were available, the repertoires could be characterized only after the peak T cell response. The whole spike protein was spanned by vaccine-associated CD4 TCRs, and dominant responses were seen in regions 160-218 and 743-854. The 56-69-year group was small, and its depth increase did not reach significance, likely because of low power. Epitopes outside the regions mutated in the B.1.351 and B.1.1.7 variants were reportedly recognized by nearly half of the unique spike-specific TCRs.

This sample's time point label indicates: baseline before first vaccination. The vaccinee samples were drawn from two UK trials, COV001 and COV002, one of which was a single-blind randomized controlled phase 2/3 trial testing AZD1222 (ChAdOx1 nCoV-19) in healthy adults. For TCRbeta chain sequencing, PBMC samples were collected from trial participants at day 0 and at day 28 after the second dose. From the cysteine through the phenylalanine, the CDR3 covers 16 amino acids. The read is trimmed to its CDR3 DNA, 48 bases read in frame from base 1. The germline ends are 11 bases apart after V is trimmed by 2 bases and J by 0 bases. CDR1 SGHVS and CDR2 FQNEAQ are derived from the germline V gene.

The receptor was isolated from an adult in good health. Sequences were derived from peripheral blood, sampled on day 0 of AZD1222 vaccination. The chain is assembled from TRBV7-8 and TRBJ1-3; no confident D gene assignment can be made. CDR3 sequence: CASSLHTVDSGNTIYF. The sequence in DNA is TGTGCCAGCAGCTTACATACTGTTGACTCTGGAAACACCATATATTTT. With all but the CDR3 taken from the reference TRBV7-8 and TRBJ1-3 genes, the full variable domain is: GAGVSQSPRYKVAKRGQDVALRCDPISGHVSLFWYQQALGQGPEFLTYFQNEAQLDKSGLPSDRFFAERPEGSVSTLKIQRTQQEDSAVYLCASSLHTVDSGNTIYFGEGSWLTVV.